Each of the 2 T cell receptor beta chains below was sequenced from the same sample in a study of cytomegalovirus exposure and HLA in healthy donors. The PCR contained 60 Vbeta and 13 Jbeta primers. Profiling relied on immunoSEQ multiplex PCR, and the TCRdb table lists in-frame clones only, not all of them. The data contain approximately 160,000 clones, about four fifths of them singletons. Sequences were obtained from PBMCs. These receptors originate from a boy younger than 10 in good health and CMV-seronegative.

The sample holds a few counts of this clone. The chain has TRBV7-2 and TRBJ1-5; D perhaps matches TRBD1 (5 bases). This CDR3 has 15 amino acids. Trimming stripped 1 base from V and 6 bases from J, with 13 bases between. Germline V gene sequence: CDR1 SGHTA, CDR2 FQGNSA. The CDR3 DNA reads as TGTGCCAGCAGCTTAGTAGGAGGGAGGGGTCAGCCCCAGCATTTT. It translates to CASSLVGGRGQPQHF.

The rearrangement uses TRBV4-2 and TRBJ1-5; the match to TRBD1 covers 8 bases. The CDR3 spans 17 residues. Trimming at V came to 1 base and at J to 0 bases, leaving 5 bases not matched to a gene. Germline loops: CDR1 LGHNA, CDR2 YNFKEQ. CDR3 coding DNA: TGTGCCAGCAGCCAAGGGGACAGGAGGTATAGCAATCAGCCCCAGCATTTT. It encodes CASSQGDRRYSNQPQHF.